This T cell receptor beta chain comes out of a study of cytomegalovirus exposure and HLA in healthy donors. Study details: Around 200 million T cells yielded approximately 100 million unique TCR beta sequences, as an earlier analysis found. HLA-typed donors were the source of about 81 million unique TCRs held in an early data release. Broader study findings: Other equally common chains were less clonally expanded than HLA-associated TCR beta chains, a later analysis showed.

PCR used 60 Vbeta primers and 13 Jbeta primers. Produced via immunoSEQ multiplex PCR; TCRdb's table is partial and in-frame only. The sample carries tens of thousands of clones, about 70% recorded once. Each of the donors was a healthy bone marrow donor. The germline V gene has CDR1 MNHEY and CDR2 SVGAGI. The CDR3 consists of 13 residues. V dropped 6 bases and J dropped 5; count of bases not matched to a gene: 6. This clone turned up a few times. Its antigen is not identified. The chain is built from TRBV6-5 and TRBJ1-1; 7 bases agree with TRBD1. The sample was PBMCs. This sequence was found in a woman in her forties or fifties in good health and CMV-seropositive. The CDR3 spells CASRRRQGTEAFF. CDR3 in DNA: TGTGCCAGCAGACGCCGACAGGGAACTGAAGCTTTCTTT.